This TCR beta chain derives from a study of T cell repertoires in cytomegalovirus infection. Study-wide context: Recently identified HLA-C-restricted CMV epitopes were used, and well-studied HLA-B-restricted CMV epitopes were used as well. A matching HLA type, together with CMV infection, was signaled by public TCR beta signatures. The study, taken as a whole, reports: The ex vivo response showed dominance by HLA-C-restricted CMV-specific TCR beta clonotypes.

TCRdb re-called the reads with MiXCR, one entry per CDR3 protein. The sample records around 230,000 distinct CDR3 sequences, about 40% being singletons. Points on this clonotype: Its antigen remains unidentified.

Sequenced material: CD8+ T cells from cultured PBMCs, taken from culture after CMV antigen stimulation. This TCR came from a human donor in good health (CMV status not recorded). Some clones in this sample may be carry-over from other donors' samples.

Here the CDR3 DNA reads TGCGCCAGCAGTGAGCGGAGGCTAGCGGGGACAGATACGCAGTATTTT. Amino acid sequence: CASSERRLAGTDTQYF. This chain connects TRBV10-2 to TRBJ2-3, with 9 positions matching TRBD2. The CDR3 extends over 16 amino acids. The J segment lost 3 bases and the V segment lost 2 bases, leaving 6 bases of the junction unmatched. Germline loops: CDR1 WSHSY, CDR2 SAAADI.